Below, 31 T cell receptor beta chains from the same sample are listed, as sequenced in a study of CD8 T cells in ankylosing spondylitis. TCRdb fed the 5' RACE reads into MiXCR, producing one record per CDR3 protein. The table records roughly 230,000 distinct CDR3 sequences, under 20% of them present only once. Sequencing used blood, either unsorted or a sorted T cell fraction (not recorded which). The receptors were sampled from a male donor with ankylosing spondylitis or in good health (not recorded which).

The chain uses TRBV4-1 and TRBJ2-5; the D gene is possibly TRBD1 (6 bases). Germline CDR1 MGHRA, CDR2 YSYEKL. This CDR3 has 15 amino acids. Trimming cost V 0 bases and J 1 base, with 9 bases left between them. CDR3 DNA: TGCGCCAGCAGCCAAGAGACAGGTCGCCAAGAGACCCAGTACTTC. Residues: CASSQETGRQETQYF.

In this sample, this clonotype turned up a few times. The chain carries TRBV6-1 and TRBJ2-3, with D maybe TRBD1 (6 bases). The V end was cut by 9 bases, the J end by 5 bases, with 21 bases between. Germline loops: CDR1 MNHNS, CDR2 SASEGT. The CDR3 is made up of 15 amino acids. In nucleotides, the CDR3 is TGTGCCAGTTCCCCTTGGCAGGGGCGGGTAGATACGCAGTATTTT. It yields the protein CASSPWQGRVDTQYF.

The chain recombines TRBV20-1 with TRBJ2-3; the match to TRBD1 covers 8 bases. J lost 2 bases, V lost 6 bases, and 16 bases had no gene match. Germline CDR1 reads DFQATT; CDR2 reads SNEGSKA (reference sequence). The CDR3 totals 17 residues. CDR3 in DNA: TGCAGTGCGACATTGGGAGCCGGACAGGGTATCACAGATACGCAGTATTTT. Its protein product is CSATLGAGQGITDTQYF.

Only a few counts were recorded for this clonotype. The chain joins TRBV29-1 to TRBJ2-7, with 7 bases aligning to TRBD1. In germline, CDR1 is SQVTM, CDR2 ANQGSEA. V lost 0 bases and J lost 2; bases outside the gene matches: 7. This CDR3 region has 15 residues. CDR3 sequence reads: CSVEDADRDPYEQYF. Written as DNA, the CDR3 is TGCAGCGTTGAAGATGCCGACAGGGATCCCTACGAGCAGTACTTC.

The rearrangement uses TRBV12-3 or TRBV12-4 and TRBJ2-1, with 10 bases matching TRBD2. The CDR3 length is 18 residues. With V trimmed by 1 base and J by 2 bases, 8 bases remained unmatched. The CDR3 coding sequence is TGTGCCAGCAGTTTAGAGCTGACTAGCGGGTCTACCTACAATGAGCAGTTCTTC. This translates into CASSLELTSGSTYNEQFF.

CDR3 DNA sequence: TGTGCCAGCAGCTTAACAGCTCGGGGCACTGAAGCTTTCTTT. It is translated as CASSLTARGTEAFF. The V call is TRBV11-3, the J call TRBJ1-1; D is unresolved. CDR1 and CDR2 from the germline V gene are SGHNT and YENEEA. V was pared by 2 bases and J by 4 bases, with 11 bases between. CDR3 length: 14 amino acids. Complete variable domain (other parts from reference TRBV11-3 and TRBJ1-1): EAGVVQSPRYKIIEKKQPVAFWCNPISGHNTLYWYLQNLGQGPELLIRYENEEAVDDSQLPKDRFSAERLKGVDSTLKIQPAELGDSAVYLCASSLTARGTEAFFGQGTRLTVV.

This chain connects TRBV29-1 to TRBJ2-1; 7 nucleotides agree with TRBD1. V trimming: 7 bases; J trimming: 7 bases; junction bases outside the gene matches: 10. The CDR3 length is 13 residues. Looked up from germline, CDR1 is SQVTM and CDR2 is ANQGSEA. The CDR3 reads CSALRGIGNEQFF. The DNA of the CDR3 is TGCAGCGCCCTCAGGGGGATCGGGAATGAGCAGTTCTTC.

This clonotype showed up many times. The V and J genes are TRBV12-3 or TRBV12-4 and TRBJ2-5, with 14 bases fitting TRBD2. CDR3 length equals 17 residues. V shed 4 bases, J shed 4 bases, and the junction held 8 bases outside the gene matches. Here the CDR3 DNA reads TGTGCCAGCAGTTCACCGGGACTAGCGGGAGAAGGAGAGACCCAGTACTTC. Amino acids: CASSSPGLAGEGETQYF.

The sample holds a few counts of this clonotype. The rearrangement links TRBV5-1 to TRBJ2-2; 7 bases agree with TRBD2. The CDR3 extends over 15 amino acids. From germline, CDR1 is SGHRS and CDR2 YFSETQ. The V and J ends lost 4 bases and 2 bases, in that order; junction bases with no gene match: 5. The CDR3 DNA reads as TGCGCCAGCAGCCCGGGAGGAGACAACACCGGGGAGCTGTTTTTT. Translation gives CASSPGGDNTGELFF.

This clonotype has a handful of counts. The genes are TRBV20-1 and TRBJ2-5; either TRBD1 or TRBD2 may fit D (6 bases each). This CDR3 contains 14 residues. Germline loops: CDR1 DFQATT, CDR2 SNEGSKA (reference sequence). V lost 6 bases and J lost 3, with 17 bases in between. The CDR3 spells CSAPRGVRKETQYF. DNA of the CDR3: TGCAGTGCACCGAGGGGGGTCAGGAAAGAGACCCAGTACTTC.

This clonotype was seen a handful of times. V and J are TRBV5-1 and TRBJ1-4; D is uncertain. V was trimmed by 0 bases and J by 14 bases, leaving 14 bases between them. Germline V gene sequence: CDR1 SGHRS, CDR2 YFSETQ. The CDR3 extends over 13 amino acids. The CDR3 loop reads CASSLDGSHHLFF. CDR3 DNA: TGCGCCAGCAGCTTGGACGGATCGCATCACCTGTTTTTT.

The V call is TRBV12-3 or TRBV12-4, the J call TRBJ2-2; possible D gene TRBD2, 6 bases. CDR3 length: 16 residues. Trimming cost V 3 bases and J 3 bases, with 14 bases left between them. CDR3 in amino acids: CASSFYPGEHTGELFF. The DNA for the CDR3 is TGTGCCAGCAGTTTTTATCCGGGAGAGCACACCGGGGAGCTGTTTTTT.

The genes are TRBV28 and TRBJ2-2, with TRBD2 as a possible D gene (6 bases). Between the trimmed V and J ends, which lost 11 bases and 1 base, there was a span of 11 bases. Germline V gives CDR1 MDHEN, CDR2 SYDVKM. The CDR3 is 13 residues long. The DNA for the CDR3 is TGTGCCCTGCGGAGGGAGAACACCGGGGAGCTGTTTTTT. Residues: CALRRENTGELFF.

This clonotype appeared many times. The chain carries TRBV12-3 or TRBV12-4 and TRBJ1-5; D possibly corresponds to TRBD1 (5 bases). The CDR3 sequence is 14 residues long. V lost 5 bases and J 6 bases, leaving 14 bases between the germline ends. The CDR3 protein is CASSPDRAGQPQHF. The CDR3 coding sequence is TGTGCCAGCAGTCCAGACAGAGCAGGTCAGCCCCAGCATTTT.

The chain employs TRBV5-1 and TRBJ2-1; D is ambiguous. The V gene's germline CDR1 is SGHRS and CDR2 YFSETQ. Trimming pared 4 bases from V and 1 base from J, leaving 9 bases between. The CDR3 has 14 residues. CDR3 bases: TGCGCCAGCAGCACAGCAGGTTCCTACAATGAGCAGTTCTTC. It yields the protein CASSTAGSYNEQFF. Supplemented by reference TRBV5-1 and TRBJ2-1, the full variable domain reads KAGVTQTPRYLIKTRGQQVTLSCSPISGHRSVSWYQQTPGQGLQFLFEYFSETQRNKGNFPGRFSGRQFSNSRSEMNVSTLELGDSALYLCASSTAGSYNEQFFGPGTRLTVL.

The chain carries TRBV3-1 and TRBJ2-1; 10 bases align to TRBD1. There are 17 residues in the CDR3. Germline trimming cut 1 base from V and 5 bases from J; bases unmatched to any gene: 8. From germline, CDR1 is LGHDT and CDR2 YNNKEL (reference sequence). CDR3 region: CASSQVVLGTGDNEQFF. The CDR3 region has the DNA TGTGCCAGCAGCCAAGTCGTACTGGGGACAGGGGACAATGAGCAGTTCTTC.

This clonotype has a handful of counts. The V and J genes are TRBV4-1 and TRBJ1-1, with TRBD1 identical over 8 bases. Germline CDR1 MGHRA, CDR2 YSYEKL. CDR3 size: 15 residues. With 6 bases clipped from V and 3 bases from J, the junction kept 9 bases outside the gene matches. CDR3 sequence: CASSPRTGLYTEAFF. CDR3 DNA sequence: TGCGCCAGCAGTCCCCGGACAGGGCTTTACACTGAAGCTTTCTTT.

J is TRBJ1-4 and V is TRBV29-1, with 9 bases lining up with TRBD1. With V trimmed by 2 bases and J by 5 bases, 6 bases remained unmatched. The CDR3 is 15 amino acids. Germline lookup yields CDR1 SQVTM and CDR2 ANQGSEA. This CDR3 is CSVERGTGPNEKLFF. The DNA for the CDR3 is TGCAGCGTTGAAAGAGGGACAGGGCCAAATGAAAAACTGTTTTTT.

This clonotype was observed many times. CDR3 nucleotides: TGTGCCAGCAGCGCCGCCTTTGGGCTAGCCCCCTACAATGAGCAGTTCTTC. Amino acids: CASSAAFGLAPYNEQFF. V gene TRBV7-9 combines with J gene TRBJ2-1, with D perhaps matching TRBD2 (5 bases). The CDR3 length is 17 residues. The V end lost 5 bases, the J end lost 2 bases, and 19 bases lay between the germline ends. Germline V gene lookup returns CDR1 SEHNR and CDR2 FQNEAQ (reference sequence).

This clonotype was picked up many times. This chain links TRBV5-1 with TRBJ2-1; 9 nucleotides line up with TRBD2. CDR3 length equals 12 residues. J was trimmed by 16 bases and V by 4 bases; bases with no gene match: 9. CDR1 is SGHRS, CDR2 YFSETQ, per germline. CDR3 region: CASSDELAGFFF. Here the CDR3 DNA reads TGCGCCAGCAGCGACGAACTAGCGGGTTTCTTCTTC. The variable domain in full, with the rest retrieved from reference TRBV5-1 and TRBJ2-1, is KAGVTQTPRYLIKTRGQQVTLSCSPISGHRSVSWYQQTPGQGLQFLFEYFSETQRNKGNFPGRFSGRQFSNSRSEMNVSTLELGDSALYLCASSDELAGFFFGPGTRLTVL.

This chain connects TRBV20-1 to TRBJ2-1, with 7 bases matching TRBD2. Trimming at V came to 3 bases and at J to 9 bases, leaving 11 bases not matched to a gene. Germline V gives CDR1 DFQATT, CDR2 SNEGSKA (reference sequence). This CDR3 spans 14 amino acids. CDR3 residues: CSARGEGHYIEQFF. CDR3 nucleotides: TGCAGTGCTAGGGGGGAGGGTCATTATATTGAGCAGTTCTTC.

This clonotype was detected only a few times. The V and J genes are TRBV29-1 and TRBJ2-1; possible D gene TRBD2, 6 bases. CDR1 and CDR2 from the germline V gene are SQVTM and ANQGSEA. This CDR3 comprises 14 residues. Trimming stripped 0 bases from V and 10 bases from J, with 16 bases between. The CDR3 DNA reads TGCAGCGTTGAAGATCTTAAACTAGCAGAGGAGCAGTTCTTC. This encodes CSVEDLKLAEEQFF.

In its sample, this clonotype was seen many times. The genes are TRBV9 and TRBJ1-6; no clear D gene. From germline, CDR1 is SGDLS and CDR2 YYNGEE. V lost 0 bases, J lost 4 bases, and 14 bases lay in between. The CDR3 has 17 residues. This CDR3 reads CASSVAPRGPYNSPLHF. The CDR3 nucleotides are TGTGCCAGCAGCGTAGCCCCACGAGGGCCGTATAATTCACCCCTCCACTTT. The full variable domain, in which reference TRBV9 and TRBJ1-6 provide the parts outside the CDR3, is DSGVTQTPKHLITATGQRVTLRCSPRSGDLSVYWYQQSLDQGLQFLIQYYNGEERAKGNILERFSAQQFPDLHSELNLSSLELGDSALYFCASSVAPRGPYNSPLHFGNGTRLTVT.

The J gene is TRBJ1-5, the V gene TRBV4-1; no definite D call. CDR1 and CDR2 (germline): MGHRA, YSYEKL. V lost 3 bases and J lost 3, with 12 bases in between. The CDR3 runs 15 residues. The CDR3 DNA sequence: TGCGCCAGCAGCCAGGCCTTTGGGGTCAATCAGCCCCAGCATTTT. It yields the protein CASSQAFGVNQPQHF.

This clonotype was picked up a small number of times. The CDR3 DNA follows: TGTGCCACCAGCAGAGAGGCAGGGGGCCATGAAAAACTGTTTTTT. It translates to CATSREAGGHEKLFF. V gene TRBV15 combines with J gene TRBJ1-4; 8 bases are a match to TRBD1. The CDR3 contains 15 residues. Germline CDR1 LNHNV, CDR2 YYDKDF (reference sequence). After removal of 0 bases from V and 6 bases from J, the junction contained 3 bases not matched to a gene.

The chain has TRBV19 and TRBJ2-3, with unresolved D. Deletions cut 3 bases from V and 3 bases from J, with 10 bases between. There are 14 residues in the CDR3. The V gene's germline CDR1 is LNHDA and CDR2 SQIVND (reference sequence). The CDR3 loop is CASSITSGTDTQYF. The CDR3 bases are TGTGCCAGTAGTATCACCTCCGGGACAGATACGCAGTATTTT. Full variable domain (missing parts from reference TRBV19 and TRBJ2-3): DGGITQSPKYLFRKEGQNVTLSCEQNLNHDAMYWYRQDPGQGLRLIYYSQIVNDFQKGDIAEGYSVSREKKESFPLTVTSAQKNPTAFYLCASSITSGTDTQYFGPGTRLTVL.

This clonotype was seen more than once but under ten times. The chain has TRBV15 and TRBJ2-1, with D possibly being TRBD1 (6 bases). CDR1 and CDR2 from the germline V gene are LNHNV and YYDKDF (reference sequence). This CDR3 has 17 amino acids. Trimming pared 0 bases from V and 2 bases from J, leaving 14 bases between. As DNA, the CDR3 is TGTGCCACCAGCAGAGATAGAGGGGGAATCGCCTACAATGAGCAGTTCTTC. Translation gives CATSRDRGGIAYNEQFF.

This clonotype occurred a few times. The V call is TRBV6-6, the J call TRBJ1-1, with D uncertain. Trimming stripped 7 bases from V and 1 base from J, with 10 bases between. This CDR3 contains 13 residues. The germline V gene encodes CDR1 MNHNY and CDR2 SVGAGI (reference sequence). The CDR3 nucleotides read TGTGCCAGCACCCCCGGCAGGAACACTGAAGCTTTCTTT. Amino acid sequence: CASTPGRNTEAFF.

The chain links TRBV15 to TRBJ1-3; D uncertain. V shed 3 bases and J shed 3 bases, with 3 bases lying between them. Germline-derived CDR1 and CDR2 are LNHNV and YYDKDF (reference sequence). The CDR3 sequence is 12 residues long. The chain's CDR3 is CATSSDGNTIYF. CDR3 coding DNA: TGTGCCACCAGCAGTGATGGAAACACCATATATTTT.

This clonotype was observed a handful of times. J is TRBJ1-2 and V is TRBV5-1, with D possibly TRBD1 on 5 matching bases. Trimming left V 2 bases short and J 6 bases short, with 11 bases between. Germline lookup yields CDR1 SGHRS and CDR2 YFSETQ. The CDR3 runs to 13 residues. CDR3 in DNA: TGCGCCAGCAGCTTAACCCCGGGGGATGGCTACACCTTC. It codes for CASSLTPGDGYTF.

V usage is TRBV12-3 or TRBV12-4 and J usage is TRBJ2-7; D ambiguous. V shed 5 bases and J shed 6 bases, with 14 bases lying between them. CDR3 length equals 13 residues. The CDR3 DNA reads TGTGCCAGCAGTCCTGAGAGGCTTCTCGAGCAGTACTTC. It codes for CASSPERLLEQYF.